The 14 T cell receptor beta chains presented below share a single source sample, sequenced in a study of blood T cell repertoires in COVID-19. The protocol was immunoSEQ multiplex PCR, while the TCRdb copy is restricted to in-frame clones and leaves out a portion. The data contain about 75,000 clones, about 74% of them singletons. The specimen was peripheral blood. These receptors were taken from a human donor with acute or convalescent COVID-19. The donor label of this sample is uncertain.

The CDR3 is CASSVADYEQYF. The CDR3 DNA is TGTGCCAGCAGCGTAGCAGACTACGAGCAGTACTTC. The V call is TRBV13, the J call TRBJ2-7, with D unresolved. V lost 5 bases to trimming and J lost 3 bases, with 8 bases between them. Per germline, CDR1 PRHDT and CDR2 FYEKMQ (reference sequence). CDR3 length: 12 residues.

The rearrangement links TRBV6-6 to TRBJ1-2, with a tentative D call TRBD1 (6 bases). V was pared by 5 bases and J by 1 base, with 20 bases between. The CDR3 runs to 17 residues. The germline gives CDR1 MNHNY, CDR2 SVGAGI (reference sequence). The CDR3 bases are TGTGCCAGCAGTCCCTATTCGAGGACAGATTTTAACTATGGCTACACCTTC. This codes for CASSPYSRTDFNYGYTF.

CDR3 bases: TGTGCCAGCAGAGACGGGACAAACGTTGGCTACACCTTC. It encodes CASRDGTNVGYTF. This chain uses TRBV5-4 with TRBJ1-2, with D tentatively TRBD1 (6 bases). The CDR3 is 13 residues long. V was clipped by 5 bases and J by 7 bases, with 15 bases between them. Germline CDR1 and CDR2: SGHNT and YYREEE (reference sequence).

This rearrangement joins TRBV3-1 (or the pseudogene TRBV3-2) to TRBJ1-4; D is perhaps TRBD1 (5 bases). The CDR3 sequence is 15 residues long. The germline gives CDR1 LGHDT, CDR2 YNNKEL (reference sequence). Trimming took 1 base from V and 9 from J, leaving 15 bases between them. The CDR3 DNA sequence: TGTGCCAGCAGCCAAGGGGGACTGCTGGCGCAAAAACTGTTTTTT. Translating gives CASSQGGLLAQKLFF.

The chain combines TRBV4-2 with TRBJ2-1; 8 nucleotides line up with TRBD2. The CDR3 contains 19 residues. Looked up from germline, CDR1 is LGHNA and CDR2 is YNFKEQ. Losses at the gene ends were 1 base for V and 9 bases for J; bases not matched to a gene: 20. CDR3 coding DNA: TGTGCCAGCAGCCAAGCCGGTCGGGAGGGCGGGATCCTCTCGGGTGAGCAGTTCTTC. This codes for CASSQAGREGGILSGEQFF.

This clone showed up just once. The CDR3 DNA follows: TGTGCCACCAGTGTCCTGACTAGCGGGGGGGACAATGAGCAGTTCTTC. This gives the protein CATSVLTSGGDNEQFF. V gene TRBV24-1 combines with J gene TRBJ2-1; 14 nucleotides align to TRBD2. CDR3 length: 16 amino acids. Unmatched junction bases numbered 4, after V lost 5 bases and J lost 5 bases. CDR1 and CDR2 (germline): KGHDR, SFDVKD.

V is TRBV11-3 and J is TRBJ2-1; 8 positions match TRBD2. The CDR3 runs 16 residues. Germline CDR1 is SGHNT and CDR2 is YENEEA. V was clipped by 1 base and J by 7 bases; unmatched bases: 9. CDR3 region: CASSLGQRGPPNEQFF. The CDR3 nucleotides are TGTGCCAGCAGCTTAGGACAGCGGGGGCCACCTAATGAGCAGTTCTTC. The whole variable domain, remainder taken from reference TRBV11-3 and TRBJ2-1, is EAGVVQSPRYKIIEKKQPVAFWCNPISGHNTLYWYLQNLGQGPELLIRYENEEAVDDSQLPKDRFSAERLKGVDSTLKIQPAELGDSAVYLCASSLGQRGPPNEQFFGPGTRLTVL.

This chain connects TRBV6-1 to TRBJ1-4; D is uncertain. In germline, CDR1 is MNHNS, CDR2 SASEGT. This CDR3 has 15 residues. Trimming cost V 3 bases and J 5 bases, with 13 bases left between them. The CDR3 DNA follows: TGTGCCAGCAGTGAGATAGGCCCTAGGAATGAAAAACTGTTTTTT. Translation gives CASSEIGPRNEKLFF.

In its sample, this clone was seen once. The V gene is TRBV7-2, the J gene TRBJ2-2; 14 bases match TRBD2. Germline trimming cut 5 bases from V and 6 bases from J; bases unmatched to any gene: 11. This CDR3 has 18 residues. Germline lookup yields CDR1 SGHTA and CDR2 FQGNSA. DNA for the CDR3: TGTGCCAGCAGCCTGAGACTAGCGGGGGGGCAGGGCGCCGGGGAGCTGTTTTTT. Amino acid sequence: CASSLRLAGGQGAGELFF.

The J gene is TRBJ1-6, the V gene TRBV2; a possible D gene is TRBD1 (6 bases). V lost 7 bases and J lost 6, with 13 bases in between. Germline V gene lookup returns CDR1 SNHLY and CDR2 FYNNEI. CDR3 size: 14 residues. The CDR3 region is CASTRGGVNSPLHF. The CDR3 coding sequence is TGTGCCAGCACCCGAGGGGGGGTTAATTCACCCCTCCACTTT.

The gene calls are TRBV19 and TRBJ2-1, with 9 positions matching TRBD1. Germline V gene data show CDR1 as LNHDA and CDR2 as SQIVND (reference sequence). The CDR3 has 12 residues. The trim removed 6 bases at V and 12 bases at J, leaving 6 bases unmatched. CDR3 sequence reads: CASRDRGYGQFF. The DNA for the CDR3 is TGTGCCAGTAGGGACAGGGGTTATGGGCAGTTCTTC.

The chain joins TRBV6-2 or TRBV6-3 to TRBJ2-7; 12 bases fit TRBD2. The CDR3 is made up of 16 amino acids. Per germline, CDR1 MNHEY and CDR2 SVGEGT. V dropped 2 bases and J dropped 5; count of bases not matched to a gene: 7. CDR3 residues: CASSYGASGRVNEQYF. CDR3 in DNA: TGTGCCAGCAGTTACGGGGCTAGCGGGAGGGTAAACGAGCAGTACTTC.

This clone was seen many times. The identical CDR3 is also encoded by other nucleotide sequences in the sample. The chain is built from TRBV11-3 and TRBJ1-3; 8 bases are a match to TRBD1. The germline gives CDR1 SGHNT, CDR2 YENEEA. CDR3 length: 15 amino acids. Unmatched junction bases numbered 5, after V lost 5 bases and J lost 2 bases. Here the CDR3 reads CASSPGQGPGNTIYF. CDR3 coding DNA: TGTGCCAGCAGCCCAGGACAGGGCCCTGGAAACACCATATATTTT.

V usage is TRBV6-5 and J usage is TRBJ1-6; the D gene is possibly TRBD1 (6 bases). Germline assignment: CDR1 MNHEY and CDR2 SVGAGI. This CDR3 spans 14 amino acids. The germline V and J ends were trimmed by 10 bases and 10 bases, with 20 bases remaining between them. The CDR3 spells CATSPPRGRSPLHF. Written as DNA, the CDR3 is TGTGCCACCTCTCCCCCTAGGGGGAGATCACCCCTCCACTTT.